A selection of T cell receptor beta chains follows, all from one sample in a study of cytomegalovirus exposure and HLA in healthy donors. TCRdb keeps only in-frame clones here, not all; method: immunoSEQ multiplex PCR. The sample shows 180,000 or so clones, 80% of them seen only once. Sequencing input: PBMCs. The origin of the receptors is a girl between 10 and 17 years old in good health and CMV-seropositive. Each CDR3 is given with its conserved first and last residue. Each record gives: J gene, V gene, D gene, CDR3 protein. A D gene is named only where the DNA matches it firmly.

>TRBJ2-4|TRBV7-9|.
CASRGGRDKNIQYF
>TRBJ2-7|TRBV30|.
CAWSHIYEQYF
>TRBJ1-3|TRBV5-1|.
CASSLAMSSGNTIYF
>TRBJ2-3|TRBV29-1|TRBD2
CSVYRGGNKAGDTQYF
>TRBJ2-7|TRBV27|.
CASSLNRVVHEQYF
>TRBJ2-3|TRBV2|.
CASRESTKDTQYF
>TRBJ2-3|TRBV7-9|.
CASSADWSTDTQYF
>TRBJ1-2|TRBV28|TRBD1
CASSLPGQGDYGYTF
>TRBJ2-2|TRBV5-8|TRBD2
CARRSLAGAPSTGELFF
>TRBJ2-7|TRBV27|TRBD2
CASSLLREGVNSYEQYF
>TRBJ2-1|TRBV19|.
CASSIGALPYNEQFF
>TRBJ2-7|TRBV19|.
CASSTLSDSLREQYF
>TRBJ2-7|TRBV2|TRBD2
CASNPPTSTYEQYF
>TRBJ1-1|TRBV12-5|.
CASGFLTGIKGNTEAFF
>TRBJ2-7|TRBV11-2|TRBD2
CASSLEGGSSYEQYF
>TRBJ1-2|TRBV4-1|.
CASSPQDGTPPAGYTF
>TRBJ1-1|TRBV5-1|.
CASSLESLSSDEAFF